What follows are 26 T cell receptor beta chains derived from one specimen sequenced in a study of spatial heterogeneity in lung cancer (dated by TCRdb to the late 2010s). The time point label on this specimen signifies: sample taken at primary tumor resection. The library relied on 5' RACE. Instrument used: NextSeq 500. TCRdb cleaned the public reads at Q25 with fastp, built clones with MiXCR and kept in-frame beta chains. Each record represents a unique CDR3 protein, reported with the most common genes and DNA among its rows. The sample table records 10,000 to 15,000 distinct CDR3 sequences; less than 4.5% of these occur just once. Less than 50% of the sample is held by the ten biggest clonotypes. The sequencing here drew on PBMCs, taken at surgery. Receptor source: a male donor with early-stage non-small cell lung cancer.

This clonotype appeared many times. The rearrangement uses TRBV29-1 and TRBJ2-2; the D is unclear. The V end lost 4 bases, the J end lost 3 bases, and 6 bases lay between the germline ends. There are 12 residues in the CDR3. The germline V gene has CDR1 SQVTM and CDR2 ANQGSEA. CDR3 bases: TGCAGCGTTGTGTCAGACACCGGGGAGCTGTTTTTT. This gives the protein CSVVSDTGELFF.

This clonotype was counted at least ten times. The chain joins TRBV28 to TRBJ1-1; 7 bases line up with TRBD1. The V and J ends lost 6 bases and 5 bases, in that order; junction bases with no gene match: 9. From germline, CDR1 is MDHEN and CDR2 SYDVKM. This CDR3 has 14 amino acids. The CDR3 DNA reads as TGTGCCAGCAGCGAAAGGGGGCTCGAGACTGAAGCTTTCTTT. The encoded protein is CASSERGLETEAFF. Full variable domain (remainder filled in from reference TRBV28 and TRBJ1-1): DVKVTQSSRYLVKRTGEKVFLECVQDMDHENMFWYRQDPGLGLRLIYFSYDVKMKEKGDIPEGYSVSREKKERFSLILESASTNQTSMYLCASSERGLETEAFFGQGTRLTVV.

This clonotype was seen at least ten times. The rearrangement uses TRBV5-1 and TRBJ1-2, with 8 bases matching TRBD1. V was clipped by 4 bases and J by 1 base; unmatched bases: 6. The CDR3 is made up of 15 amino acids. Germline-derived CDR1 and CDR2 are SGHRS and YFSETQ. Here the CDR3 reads CASSLTGANNYGYTF. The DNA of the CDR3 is TGCGCCAGCAGCCTGACAGGGGCCAATAACTATGGCTACACCTTC.

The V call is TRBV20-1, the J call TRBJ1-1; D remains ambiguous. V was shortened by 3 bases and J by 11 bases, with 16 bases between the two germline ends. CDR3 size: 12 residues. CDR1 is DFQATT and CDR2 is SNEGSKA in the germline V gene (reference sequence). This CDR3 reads CSASDGPGWAFF. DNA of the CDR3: TGCAGTGCTAGTGACGGCCCAGGTTGGGCTTTCTTT.

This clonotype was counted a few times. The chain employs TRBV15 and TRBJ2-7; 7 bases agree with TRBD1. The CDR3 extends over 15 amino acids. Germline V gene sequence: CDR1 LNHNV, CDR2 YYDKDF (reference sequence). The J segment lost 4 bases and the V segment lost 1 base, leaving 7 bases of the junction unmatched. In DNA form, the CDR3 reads TGTGCCACCAGCAGAGGGGAGACAGGGTATTACGAGCAGTACTTC. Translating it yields CATSRGETGYYEQYF.

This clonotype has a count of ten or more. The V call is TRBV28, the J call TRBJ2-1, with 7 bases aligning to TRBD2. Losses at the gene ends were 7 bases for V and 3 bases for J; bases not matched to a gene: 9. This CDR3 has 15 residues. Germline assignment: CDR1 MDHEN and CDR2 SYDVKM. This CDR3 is CASTQAAGDYNEQFF. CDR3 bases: TGTGCCAGCACCCAAGCGGCGGGGGACTACAATGAGCAGTTCTTC.

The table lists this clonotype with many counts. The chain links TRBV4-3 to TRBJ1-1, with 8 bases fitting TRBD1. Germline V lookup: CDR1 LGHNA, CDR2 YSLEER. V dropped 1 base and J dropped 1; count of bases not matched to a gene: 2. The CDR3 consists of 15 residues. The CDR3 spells CASSQGDRSNTEAFF. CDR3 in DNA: TGCGCCAGCAGCCAAGGGGACAGGTCGAACACTGAAGCTTTCTTT.

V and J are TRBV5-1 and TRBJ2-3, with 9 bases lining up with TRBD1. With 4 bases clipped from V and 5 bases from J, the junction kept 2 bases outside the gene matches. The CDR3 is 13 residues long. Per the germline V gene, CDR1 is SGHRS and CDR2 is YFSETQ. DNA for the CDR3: TGCGCCAGCAGCCAGACAGGGGGAGATACGCAGTATTTT. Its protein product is CASSQTGGDTQYF.

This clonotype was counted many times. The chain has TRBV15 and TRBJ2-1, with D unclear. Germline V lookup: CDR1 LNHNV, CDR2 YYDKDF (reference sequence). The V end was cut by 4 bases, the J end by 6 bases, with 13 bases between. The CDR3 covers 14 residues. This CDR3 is CATSTKGWGNEQFF. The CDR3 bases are TGTGCCACCAGCACCAAAGGATGGGGCAATGAGCAGTTCTTC.

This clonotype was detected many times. CDR3 residues: CASSLTEETQYF. Here the CDR3 DNA reads TGTGCCAGCAGCTTAACGGAGGAGACCCAGTACTTC. The rearrangement joins TRBV7-3 to TRBJ2-5; D is ambiguous. Between the trimmed V and J ends, which lost 0 bases and 5 bases, there was a span of 4 bases. CDR1 SGHTA and CDR2 FQGTGA come from the germline V gene. The CDR3 runs to 12 residues.

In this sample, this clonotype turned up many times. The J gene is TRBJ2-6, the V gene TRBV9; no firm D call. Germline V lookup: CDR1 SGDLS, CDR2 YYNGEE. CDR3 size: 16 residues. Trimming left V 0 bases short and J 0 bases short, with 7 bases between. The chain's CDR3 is CASSVGVSSGANVLTF. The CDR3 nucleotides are TGTGCCAGCAGCGTAGGGGTCTCCTCTGGGGCCAACGTCCTGACTTTC. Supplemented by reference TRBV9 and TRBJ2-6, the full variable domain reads DSGVTQTPKHLITATGQRVTLRCSPRSGDLSVYWYQQSLDQGLQFLIQYYNGEERAKGNILERFSAQQFPDLHSELNLSSLELGDSALYFCASSVGVSSGANVLTFGAGSRLTVL.

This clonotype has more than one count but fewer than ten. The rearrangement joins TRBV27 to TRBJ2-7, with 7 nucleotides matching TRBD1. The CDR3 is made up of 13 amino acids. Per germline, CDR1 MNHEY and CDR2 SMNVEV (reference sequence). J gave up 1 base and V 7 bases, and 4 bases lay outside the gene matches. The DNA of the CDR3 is TGTGCCAGCACCCGGGACAGATCCTACGAGCAGTACTTC. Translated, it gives CASTRDRSYEQYF.

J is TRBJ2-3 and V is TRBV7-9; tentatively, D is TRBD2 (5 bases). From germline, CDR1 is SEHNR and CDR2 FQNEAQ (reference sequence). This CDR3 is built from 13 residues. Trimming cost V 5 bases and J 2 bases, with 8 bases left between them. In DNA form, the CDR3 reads TGTGCCAGCAGCCAGGACTTCACAGATACGCAGTATTTT. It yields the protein CASSQDFTDTQYF.

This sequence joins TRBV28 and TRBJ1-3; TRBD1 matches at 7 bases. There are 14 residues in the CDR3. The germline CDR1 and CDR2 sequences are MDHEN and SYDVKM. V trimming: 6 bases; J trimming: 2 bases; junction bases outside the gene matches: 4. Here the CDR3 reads CASSLTGTGNTIYF. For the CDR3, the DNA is TGTGCCAGCAGCCTGACAGGGACTGGAAACACCATATATTTT. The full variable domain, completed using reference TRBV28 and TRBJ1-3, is DVKVTQSSRYLVKRTGEKVFLECVQDMDHENMFWYRQDPGLGLRLIYFSYDVKMKEKGDIPEGYSVSREKKERFSLILESASTNQTSMYLCASSLTGTGNTIYFGEGSWLTVV.

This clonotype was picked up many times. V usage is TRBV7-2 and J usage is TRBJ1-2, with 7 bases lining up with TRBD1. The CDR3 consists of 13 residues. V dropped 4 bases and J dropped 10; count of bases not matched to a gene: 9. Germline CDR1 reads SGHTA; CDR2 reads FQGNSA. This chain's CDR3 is CASSSNRGVDYTF. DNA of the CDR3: TGTGCCAGCAGCTCCAACAGGGGTGTTGACTACACCTTC.

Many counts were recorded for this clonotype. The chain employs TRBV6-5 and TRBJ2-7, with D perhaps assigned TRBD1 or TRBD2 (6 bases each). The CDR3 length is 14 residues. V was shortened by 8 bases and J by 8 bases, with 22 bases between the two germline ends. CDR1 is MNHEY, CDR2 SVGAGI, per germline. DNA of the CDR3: TGTGCCAGCTCCGACCCACCGGGGGCTAGGAAGCAGTACTTC. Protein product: CASSDPPGARKQYF.

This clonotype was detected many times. This CDR3 reads CASSLEGISNQPQHF. The CDR3 region has the DNA TGCGCCAGCAGCTTGGAGGGAATTAGCAATCAGCCCCAGCATTTT. The J gene is TRBJ1-5, the V gene TRBV5-1; no reliable D call. Trimming removed 0 bases at V and 0 bases at J, with 7 bases between. There are 15 residues in the CDR3. Germline V gene data show CDR1 as SGHRS and CDR2 as YFSETQ.

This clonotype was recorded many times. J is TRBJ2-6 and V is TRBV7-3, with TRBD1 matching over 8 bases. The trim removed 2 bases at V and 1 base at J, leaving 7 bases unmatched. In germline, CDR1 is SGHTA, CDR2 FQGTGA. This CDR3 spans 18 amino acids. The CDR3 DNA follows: TGTGCCAGCAGCTTATTAGGACAGGGTGCTTCTGGGGCCAACGTCCTGACTTTC. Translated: CASSLLGQGASGANVLTF. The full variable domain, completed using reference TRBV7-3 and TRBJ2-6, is GAGVSQTPSNKVTEKGKYVELRCDPISGHTALYWYRQSLGQGPEFLIYFQGTGAADDSGLPNDRFFAVRPEGSVSTLKIQRTERGDSAVYLCASSLLGQGASGANVLTFGAGSRLTVL.

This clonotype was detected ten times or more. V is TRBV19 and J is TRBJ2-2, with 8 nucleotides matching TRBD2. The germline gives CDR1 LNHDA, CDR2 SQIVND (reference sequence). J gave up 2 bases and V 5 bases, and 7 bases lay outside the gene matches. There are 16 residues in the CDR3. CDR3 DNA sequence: TGTGCCAGTAGTTCCTTGGGACTAGTTAACACCGGGGAGCTGTTTTTT. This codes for CASSSLGLVNTGELFF.

The CDR3 bases are TGTGCCAGCAGCTTGGAAGGATCCCTTAGCAAAAACATTCAGTACTTC. This encodes CASSLEGSLSKNIQYF. The chain joins TRBV5-6 to TRBJ2-4; D is ambiguous. Germline CDR1 and CDR2: SGHDT and YYEEEE. CDR3 size: 16 residues. Trimming pared 0 bases from V and 3 bases from J, leaving 13 bases between.

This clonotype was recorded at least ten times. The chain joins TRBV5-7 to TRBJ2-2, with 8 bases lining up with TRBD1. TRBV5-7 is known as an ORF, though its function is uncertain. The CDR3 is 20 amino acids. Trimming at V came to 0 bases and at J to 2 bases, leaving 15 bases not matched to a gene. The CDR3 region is CASSLEGTGVSAPNTGELFF. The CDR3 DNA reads TGTGCCAGCAGCTTGGAAGGGACAGGAGTTAGCGCACCCAACACCGGGGAGCTGTTTTTT.

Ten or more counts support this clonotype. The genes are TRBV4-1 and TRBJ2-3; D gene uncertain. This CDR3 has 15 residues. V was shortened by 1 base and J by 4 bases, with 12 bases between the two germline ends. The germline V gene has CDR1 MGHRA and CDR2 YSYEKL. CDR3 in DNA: TGCGCCAGCAGCCAAGGTGACACACCTGCAGATACGCAGTATTTT. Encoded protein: CASSQGDTPADTQYF.

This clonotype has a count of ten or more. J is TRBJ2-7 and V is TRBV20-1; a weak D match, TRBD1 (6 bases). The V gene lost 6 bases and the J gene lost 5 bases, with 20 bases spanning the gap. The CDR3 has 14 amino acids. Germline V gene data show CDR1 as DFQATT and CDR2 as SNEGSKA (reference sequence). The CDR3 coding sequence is TGCAGTGCACGCCGGGACATGAGGACAAACGAGCAGTACTTC. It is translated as CSARRDMRTNEQYF.

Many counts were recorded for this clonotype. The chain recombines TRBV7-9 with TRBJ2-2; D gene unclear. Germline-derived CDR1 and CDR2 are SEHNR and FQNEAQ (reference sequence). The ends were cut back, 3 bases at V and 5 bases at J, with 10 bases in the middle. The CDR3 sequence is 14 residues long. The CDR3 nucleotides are TGTGCCAGCAGCTTCTCCCAGAGGACCGGGGAGCTGTTTTTT. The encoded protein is CASSFSQRTGELFF.

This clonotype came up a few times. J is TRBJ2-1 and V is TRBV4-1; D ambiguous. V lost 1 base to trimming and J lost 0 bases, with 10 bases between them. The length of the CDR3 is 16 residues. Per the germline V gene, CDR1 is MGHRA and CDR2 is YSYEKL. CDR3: CASSQGWQSSYNEQFF. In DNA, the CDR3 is TGCGCCAGCAGCCAAGGTTGGCAGAGCTCCTACAATGAGCAGTTCTTC.

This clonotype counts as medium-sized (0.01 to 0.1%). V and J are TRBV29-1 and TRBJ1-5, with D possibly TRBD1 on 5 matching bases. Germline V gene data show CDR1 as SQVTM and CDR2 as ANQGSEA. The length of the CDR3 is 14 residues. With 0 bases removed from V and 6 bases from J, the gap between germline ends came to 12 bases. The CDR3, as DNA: TGCAGCGTTGAAGATCGTGGGGCGGGTCAGCCCCAGCATTTT. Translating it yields CSVEDRGAGQPQHF.